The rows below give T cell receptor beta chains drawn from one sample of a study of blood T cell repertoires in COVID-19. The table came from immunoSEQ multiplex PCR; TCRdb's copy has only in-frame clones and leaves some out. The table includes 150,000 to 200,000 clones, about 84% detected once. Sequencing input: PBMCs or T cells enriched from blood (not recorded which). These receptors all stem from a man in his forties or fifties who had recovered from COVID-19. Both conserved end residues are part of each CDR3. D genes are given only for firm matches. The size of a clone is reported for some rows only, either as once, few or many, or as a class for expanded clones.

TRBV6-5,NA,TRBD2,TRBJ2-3,CASLGRAGGPDTQYF,TGTGCCAGCTTAGGTCGAGCGGGGGGGCCTGATACGCAGTATTTT
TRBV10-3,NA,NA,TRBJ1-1,CAISSMAGAFF,TGTGCCATCAGCTCCATGGCTGGAGCTTTCTTT
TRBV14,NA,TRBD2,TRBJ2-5,CASSYLAGATGETQYF,TGTGCCAGCAGCTATTTAGCGGGGGCGACCGGAGAGACCCAGTACTTC
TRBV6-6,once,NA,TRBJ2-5,CASSPGWGGAMEETQYF,TGTGCCAGCAGTCCTGGATGGGGGGGGGCTATGGAAGAGACCCAGTACTTC
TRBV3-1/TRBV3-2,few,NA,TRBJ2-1,CASSRHRYNEQFF,TGTGCCAGCAGCCGTCACAGATACAATGAGCAGTTCTTC
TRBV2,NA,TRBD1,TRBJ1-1,CASSGRTGRTEAFF,TGTGCCAGCAGTGGAAGGACAGGGAGGACTGAAGCTTTCTTT
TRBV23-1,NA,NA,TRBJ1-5,CASSPPRHRGYSNQPQHF,TGCGCCAGCAGTCCCCCCCGGCACCGCGGGTATAGCAATCAGCCCCAGCATTTT
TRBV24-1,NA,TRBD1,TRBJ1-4,CATSEPGQGEKLFF,TGTGCCACCAGTGAACCGGGACAGGGGGAAAAACTGTTTTTT
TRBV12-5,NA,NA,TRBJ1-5,CASGLTGLVRQPQHF,TGTGCTAGTGGTTTGACCGGACTGGTTCGTCAGCCCCAGCATTTT
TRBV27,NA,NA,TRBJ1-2,CAVRRGYGGYTF,TGTGCCGTCCGCCGGGGTTACGGTGGCTACACCTTC
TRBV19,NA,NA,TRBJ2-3,CASSIQGNVDTQYF,TGTGCCAGTAGTATTCAGGGGAATGTGGATACGCAGTATTTT
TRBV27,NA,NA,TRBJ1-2,CASSLTAGKIYGYTF,TGTGCCAGCAGTTTGACAGCGGGAAAAATATATGGCTACACCTTC
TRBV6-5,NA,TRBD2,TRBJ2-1,CASNPRGSGGSEQFF,TGTGCCAGCAACCCCAGGGGTAGCGGGGGATCTGAGCAGTTCTTC
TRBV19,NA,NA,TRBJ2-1,CASSTSGTPYNEQFF,TGTGCCAGTTCGACCTCCGGGACACCCTACAATGAGCAGTTCTTC
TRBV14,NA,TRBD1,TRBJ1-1,CASRPFDRARVTEAFF,TGTGCCAGCAGACCGTTTGACAGGGCCAGGGTCACTGAAGCTTTCTTT
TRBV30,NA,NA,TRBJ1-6,CAWKEGRGFNSPLHF,TGTGCCTGGAAGGAGGGGCGAGGTTTTAATTCACCCCTCCACTTT
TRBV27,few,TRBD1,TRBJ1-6,CASRDRGLHNSPLHF,TGTGCCAGCAGAGACAGGGGGCTTCATAATTCACCCCTCCACTTT
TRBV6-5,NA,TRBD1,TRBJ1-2,CASTHRRGLNYGYTF,TGTGCCAGCACCCACCGGAGGGGGCTCAACTATGGCTACACCTTC
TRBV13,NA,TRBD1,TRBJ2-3,CASSQTGGAAEDTQYF,TGTGCCAGCAGCCAGACAGGGGGCGCCGCCGAAGATACGCAGTATTTT
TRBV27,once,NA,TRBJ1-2,CASSPGGRNYGYTF,TGTGCCAGCAGTCCGGGGGGGAGGAACTATGGCTACACCTTC
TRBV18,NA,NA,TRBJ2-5,CASSPSWEVPYQETQYF,TGTGCCAGCTCACCATCCTGGGAGGTTCCGTACCAAGAGACCCAGTACTTC
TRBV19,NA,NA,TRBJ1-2,CASRQGRYYGYTF,TGTGCCAGTAGGCAGGGTCGTTACTATGGCTACACCTTC
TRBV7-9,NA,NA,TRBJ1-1,CASSLAVEAFF,TGTGCCAGCAGCTTAGCCGTTGAAGCTTTCTTT
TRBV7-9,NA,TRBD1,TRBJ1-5,CAIATGANQPQHF,TGTGCCATCGCCACAGGGGCGAATCAGCCCCAGCATTTT
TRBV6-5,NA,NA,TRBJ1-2,CASSREGFNYGYTF,TGTGCCAGCAGCCGGGAGGGGTTTAACTATGGCTACACCTTC
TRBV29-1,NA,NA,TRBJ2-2,CSVSKSANTGELFF,TGCAGCGTTAGTAAGTCAGCGAACACCGGGGAGCTGTTTTTT
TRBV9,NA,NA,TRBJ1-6,CASSPQGEGSPLHF,TGTGCCAGCAGCCCCCAAGGGGAGGGTTCACCCCTCCACTTT
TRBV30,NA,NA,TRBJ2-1,CAWHDPGTLYNEQFF,TGTGCCTGGCACGACCCCGGGACACTGTACAATGAGCAGTTCTTC
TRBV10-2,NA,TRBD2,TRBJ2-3,CASSDVFLAGDTQYF,TGCGCCAGCAGTGATGTGTTCCTAGCGGGAGATACGCAGTATTTT
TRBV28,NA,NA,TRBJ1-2,CASSPGIRGYTF,TGTGCCAGCAGTCCAGGGATTAGGGGCTACACCTTC
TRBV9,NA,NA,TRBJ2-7,CASSVTGSSYEQYF,TGTGCCAGCAGCGTGACCGGGAGCTCCTACGAGCAGTACTTC
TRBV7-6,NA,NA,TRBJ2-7,CASSRTGYEQYF,TGTGCCAGCAGCCGAACAGGCTACGAGCAGTACTTC
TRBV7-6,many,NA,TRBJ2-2,CASSFGATGELFF,TGTGCCAGCAGCTTTGGAGCCACCGGGGAGCTGTTTTTT
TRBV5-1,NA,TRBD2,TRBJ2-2,CASSLPGLSTGELFF,TGCGCCAGCAGCTTGCCGGGACTAAGCACCGGGGAGCTGTTTTTT
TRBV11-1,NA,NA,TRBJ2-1,CASSLGGGAFNEQFF,TGTGCCAGCAGCCTGGGAGGGGGGGCGTTCAATGAGCAGTTCTTC
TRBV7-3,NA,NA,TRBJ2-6,CASSFLSGLNRGLSGANVLTF,TGTGCCAGCAGCTTTTTATCCGGGCTAAACAGGGGACTCTCTGGGGCCAACGTCCTGACTTTC
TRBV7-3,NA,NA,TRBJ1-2,CASSSRQAGGYTF,TGTGCCAGCAGCTCCAGACAGGCTGGAGGCTACACCTTC
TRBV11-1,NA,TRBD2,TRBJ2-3,CASSRLAGGPDTQYF,TGTGCCAGCAGCCGACTAGCGGGGGGGCCAGATACGCAGTATTTT
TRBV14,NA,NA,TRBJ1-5,CASSQAGGNQPQHF,TGTGCCAGCAGCCAAGCAGGGGGCAATCAGCCCCAGCATTTT
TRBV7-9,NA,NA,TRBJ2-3,CASSLGMRPGGDTQYF,TGTGCCAGCAGCTTAGGTATGCGGCCTGGAGGAGATACGCAGTATTTT
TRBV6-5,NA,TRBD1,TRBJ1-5,CASKTTGGAGQPQHF,TGTGCCAGCAAAACGACAGGGGGCGCAGGTCAGCCCCAGCATTTT
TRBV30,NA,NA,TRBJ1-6,CAWSVLGGYSPLHF,TGTGCCTGGAGTGTACTGGGAGGGTATTCACCCCTCCACTTT
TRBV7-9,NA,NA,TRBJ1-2,CASSLGFGNYGYTF,TGTGCCAGCAGCTTAGGTTTCGGGAACTATGGCTACACCTTC
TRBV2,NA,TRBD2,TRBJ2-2,CASSGRLAGGDGELFF,TGTGCCAGCAGTGGAAGGCTAGCGGGGGGGGACGGGGAGCTGTTTTTT
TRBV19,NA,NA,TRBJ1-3,CASSGRAQRQNVGTIYF,TGTGCCAGTAGTGGCAGGGCCCAAAGACAGAACGTTGGCACCATATATTTT